This T cell receptor beta chain was recovered during a study of cytotoxic CD8 clonotypes in ibrutinib-treated CLL. Findings and caveats of the study: The clonality rise at ibrutinib response reflected private clonotype expansion.

Worth noting for this clone: Antigen unknown.

The CDR3 is 15 amino acids. V was pared by 2 bases and J by 6 bases, with 3 bases of the junction left unmatched. Germline V gene sequence: CDR1 SNHLY, CDR2 FYNNEI. Clones were sequenced by immunoSEQ multiplex PCR, and TCRdb holds only the in-frame ones, with some missing. The sample includes some 300,000 clones, 70% to 80% of them seen just once. This sequence originates from a human donor with chronic lymphocytic leukemia. The material sequenced was PBMCs, taken before ibrutinib treatment. V usage is TRBV2 and J usage is TRBJ1-5; 11 bases are shared with TRBD1. DNA for the CDR3: TGTGCCAGCAGTGAAATGGACAGGGGGCTTCAGCCCCAGCATTTT. This gives the protein CASSEMDRGLQPQHF.